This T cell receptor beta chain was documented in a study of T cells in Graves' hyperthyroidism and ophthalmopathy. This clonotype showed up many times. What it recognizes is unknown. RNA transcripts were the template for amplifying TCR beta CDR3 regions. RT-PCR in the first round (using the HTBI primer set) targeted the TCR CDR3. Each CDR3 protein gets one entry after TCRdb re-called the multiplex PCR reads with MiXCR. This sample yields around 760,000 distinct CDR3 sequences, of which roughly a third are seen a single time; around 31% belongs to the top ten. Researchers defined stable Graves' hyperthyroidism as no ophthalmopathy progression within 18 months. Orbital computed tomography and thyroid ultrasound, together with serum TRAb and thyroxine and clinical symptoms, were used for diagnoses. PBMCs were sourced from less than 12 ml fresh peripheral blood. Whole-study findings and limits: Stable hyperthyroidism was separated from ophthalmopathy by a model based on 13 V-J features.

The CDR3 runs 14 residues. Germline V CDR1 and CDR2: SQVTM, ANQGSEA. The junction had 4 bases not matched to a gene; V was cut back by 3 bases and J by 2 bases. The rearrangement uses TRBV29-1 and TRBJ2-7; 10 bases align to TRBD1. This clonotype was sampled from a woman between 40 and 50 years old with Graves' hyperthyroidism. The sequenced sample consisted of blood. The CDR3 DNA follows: TGCAGCGTTGAGGACGGACAGGGGGCCTACGAGCAGTACTTC. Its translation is CSVEDGQGAYEQYF.